The rows below give T cell receptor beta chains drawn from one sample of a study of blood T cell repertoires in COVID-19. Sequencing used immunoSEQ multiplex PCR; TCRdb keeps in-frame clones, though not all of them. The table includes about 100,000 clones, roughly 90% detected once. The sequenced sample consisted of peripheral blood. These receptors came from an older woman with acute or convalescent COVID-19. The CDR3 runs from the conserved cysteine through the conserved F or W. D genes are given only for firm matches. The listing skips clone size in some rows; elsewhere it reads once, few, many or a size class.

v_call: TRBV6-5
j_call: TRBJ1-4
clone_size: .
d_call: TRBD1
cdr3_nt: TGTGCCAGCAGTCCCTCCTGGACAGGGATTGAAAAACTGTTTTTT
cdr3_aa: CASSPSWTGIEKLFF

v_call: TRBV6-2/TRBV6-3
j_call: TRBJ2-1
clone_size: .
d_call: TRBD2
cdr3_nt: TGTGCCAGCAGTTACGTACGGGAGGGGTTGGAGCAGTTCTTC
cdr3_aa: CASSYVREGLEQFF

v_call: TRBV20-1
j_call: TRBJ2-7
clone_size: once
d_call: TRBD2
cdr3_nt: TGCAGTGCTACTGAACTAGCGGGAGGCCCCTACGAGCAGTACTTC
cdr3_aa: CSATELAGGPYEQYF

v_call: TRBV7-3
j_call: TRBJ2-2
clone_size: .
d_call: .
cdr3_nt: TGTGCCAGCAGCGCGGGAAACGGTGTCACCGGGGAGCTGTTTTTT
cdr3_aa: CASSAGNGVTGELFF

v_call: TRBV7-9
j_call: TRBJ1-4
clone_size: .
d_call: TRBD1
cdr3_nt: TGTGCCAGCAGCCCCGGGACAGGGGATGGGGAAAAACTGTTTTTT
cdr3_aa: CASSPGTGDGEKLFF

v_call: TRBV28
j_call: TRBJ1-1
clone_size: once
d_call: TRBD1
cdr3_nt: TGTGCCAGCATATTACAGGGGTGGTTAAACACTGAAGCTTTCTTT
cdr3_aa: CASILQGWLNTEAFF

v_call: TRBV24-1
j_call: TRBJ2-5
clone_size: .
d_call: TRBD2
cdr3_nt: TGTGCCACCAGTATAGGCGGGAGCTTAGGGGAGACCCAGTACTTC
cdr3_aa: CATSIGGSLGETQYF

v_call: TRBV3-1/TRBV3-2
j_call: TRBJ1-2
clone_size: .
d_call: .
cdr3_nt: TGTGCCAGCAGCCAAGATTCGGCAGGGCATGGCTACACCTTC
cdr3_aa: CASSQDSAGHGYTF

v_call: TRBV12-3/TRBV12-4
j_call: TRBJ2-1
clone_size: .
d_call: .
cdr3_nt: TGTGCCAGCAGTTTAGGGCTCAGCAATGAGCAGTTCTTC
cdr3_aa: CASSLGLSNEQFF

v_call: TRBV6-2/TRBV6-3
j_call: TRBJ2-5
clone_size: once
d_call: .
cdr3_nt: TGTGCCAGCAGTCCAGGGGTCGGGACCCAGTACTTC
cdr3_aa: CASSPGVGTQYF

v_call: TRBV5-4
j_call: TRBJ1-6
clone_size: once
d_call: .
cdr3_nt: TGTGCCAGCAGCCGAAGACAGACCAATAATTCACCCCTCCACTTT
cdr3_aa: CASSRRQTNNSPLHF

v_call: TRBV28
j_call: TRBJ2-5
clone_size: once
d_call: .
cdr3_nt: TGTGCCAGCAGTTTAGTGGCTAGCAGAGAGACCCAGTACTTC
cdr3_aa: CASSLVASRETQYF

v_call: TRBV7-9
j_call: TRBJ1-1
clone_size: once
d_call: .
cdr3_nt: TGTGCCAGCAGCGCGCAACCGAACACTGAAGCTTTCTTT
cdr3_aa: CASSAQPNTEAFF

v_call: TRBV7-2
j_call: TRBJ2-7
clone_size: .
d_call: .
cdr3_nt: TGTGCCAGCAGCTTATCCGGGGTCGAGCAGTACTTC
cdr3_aa: CASSLSGVEQYF

v_call: TRBV19
j_call: TRBJ2-1
clone_size: once
d_call: .
cdr3_nt: TGTGCCAGTACTGAGCGGATCTCCTACAATGAGCAGTTCTTC
cdr3_aa: CASTERISYNEQFF

v_call: TRBV5-1
j_call: TRBJ1-1
clone_size: .
d_call: TRBD1
cdr3_nt: TGCGCCAGCAGCTTGGCAGGACAGGGGGCCCTGAACACTGAAGCTTTCTTT
cdr3_aa: CASSLAGQGALNTEAFF

v_call: TRBV9
j_call: TRBJ2-2
clone_size: .
d_call: .
cdr3_nt: TGTGCCAGCAGCCCCCAGCTCGGGGCCGGGGAGCTGTTTTTT
cdr3_aa: CASSPQLGAGELFF

v_call: TRBV27
j_call: TRBJ2-2
clone_size: .
d_call: .
cdr3_nt: TGTGCCAGCAGTCGGGACTCCGGGGAGCTGTTTTTT
cdr3_aa: CASSRDSGELFF

v_call: TRBV6-5
j_call: TRBJ1-4
clone_size: .
d_call: .
cdr3_nt: TGTGCCAGCAGTTCCGGACAAATTCCCAGCGAAAAACTGTTTTTT
cdr3_aa: CASSSGQIPSEKLFF

v_call: TRBV2
j_call: TRBJ1-2
clone_size: .
d_call: TRBD1
cdr3_nt: TGTGCCAGCAGCCGGGACAGGGCGACAAACTATGGCTACACCTTC
cdr3_aa: CASSRDRATNYGYTF

v_call: TRBV4-1
j_call: TRBJ2-1
clone_size: many
d_call: .
cdr3_nt: TGCGCCAGCAGCCTAACCCCCCGGGGAAACCGCTACAATGAGCAGTTCTTC
cdr3_aa: CASSLTPRGNRYNEQFF

v_call: TRBV7-7
j_call: TRBJ1-5
clone_size: .
d_call: TRBD1
cdr3_nt: TGTGCTAGCAGCTTCACGACAGGGGGTAAAACCCAGAGCAATCAGCCCCAGCATTTT
cdr3_aa: CASSFTTGGKTQSNQPQHF

v_call: TRBV12-5
j_call: TRBJ1-5
clone_size: .
d_call: .
cdr3_nt: TGTGCTAGTGGTTTGGTACCAGGGAATCAGCCCCAGCATTTT
cdr3_aa: CASGLVPGNQPQHF

v_call: TRBV6-1
j_call: TRBJ2-2
clone_size: .
d_call: .
cdr3_nt: TGTGCCAGCAGTGAATTCGGGAAAACGGAGGAGCTGTTTTTT
cdr3_aa: CASSEFGKTEELFF

v_call: TRBV18
j_call: TRBJ1-3
clone_size: .
d_call: TRBD1
cdr3_nt: TGTGCCAGCTCACCAGTCGGGACAGATATTGGAAACACCATATATTTT
cdr3_aa: CASSPVGTDIGNTIYF

v_call: TRBV5-1
j_call: TRBJ1-6
clone_size: .
d_call: .
cdr3_nt: TGCGCCAGCAGCCTAGGAGGCGATTCACCCCTCCACTTT
cdr3_aa: CASSLGGDSPLHF

v_call: TRBV28
j_call: TRBJ1-1
clone_size: .
d_call: .
cdr3_nt: TGTGCCAGCAGTTTGATGGGGGGGGTGAACACTGAAGCTTTCTTT
cdr3_aa: CASSLMGGVNTEAFF

v_call: TRBV5-4
j_call: TRBJ2-1
clone_size: .
d_call: .
cdr3_nt: TGTGCCAGCAGCTTGGGACAGTCGCCCAATGAGCAGTTCTTC
cdr3_aa: CASSLGQSPNEQFF

v_call: TRBV7-9
j_call: TRBJ2-2
clone_size: .
d_call: TRBD2
cdr3_nt: TGTGCCAGCAGCGCGGGACTAGCGGGAAACACCGGGGAGCTGTTTTTT
cdr3_aa: CASSAGLAGNTGELFF

v_call: TRBV7-8
j_call: TRBJ2-5
clone_size: .
d_call: TRBD1
cdr3_nt: TGTGCCAGCAGCTCTAGGACAGGGGGGGAAGTGGAGACCCAGTACTTC
cdr3_aa: CASSSRTGGEVETQYF

v_call: TRBV19
j_call: TRBJ2-1
clone_size: .
d_call: TRBD2
cdr3_nt: TGTGCCAGTGGTTGGGGACTAGCGGACAATGAGCAGTTCTTC
cdr3_aa: CASGWGLADNEQFF

v_call: TRBV19
j_call: TRBJ2-2
clone_size: .
d_call: .
cdr3_nt: TGTGCCAGTAGTATAGTATCAGCGGGCACCGGGGAGCTGTTTTTT
cdr3_aa: CASSIVSAGTGELFF

v_call: TRBV7-9
j_call: TRBJ1-1
clone_size: .
d_call: TRBD1
cdr3_nt: TGTGCCAGCAGGTTAGACAGGGGACCGAACACTGAAGCTTTCTTT
cdr3_aa: CASRLDRGPNTEAFF

v_call: TRBV13
j_call: TRBJ1-1
clone_size: .
d_call: .
cdr3_nt: TGTGCCAGCAGCTTGGACAGACGCGATGAAGCTTTCTTT
cdr3_aa: CASSLDRRDEAFF

v_call: TRBV19
j_call: TRBJ1-1
clone_size: .
d_call: .
cdr3_nt: TGTGCCAGTACCCAGATGGGCAAGAACACTGAAGCTTTCTTT
cdr3_aa: CASTQMGKNTEAFF

v_call: TRBV2
j_call: TRBJ1-2
clone_size: once
d_call: .
cdr3_nt: TGTGCCAGCACTTCGGGGGGGCTGCTTGGCTACACCTTC
cdr3_aa: CASTSGGLLGYTF

v_call: TRBV25-1
j_call: TRBJ1-2
clone_size: .
d_call: TRBD1
cdr3_nt: TGTGCCAGCAGTGGAGGGACAGTCTATGGCTACACCTTC
cdr3_aa: CASSGGTVYGYTF

v_call: TRBV19
j_call: TRBJ2-1
clone_size: .
d_call: .
cdr3_nt: TGTGCCAGTAGTATCGAGGCAAGCCCCTACAATGAGCAGTTCTTC
cdr3_aa: CASSIEASPYNEQFF

v_call: TRBV27
j_call: TRBJ1-6
clone_size: .
d_call: TRBD1
cdr3_nt: TGTGCCAGCAGTTTGCCCGGGACAGTTGGTTCACCCCTCCACTTT
cdr3_aa: CASSLPGTVGSPLHF

v_call: TRBV12-5
j_call: TRBJ2-1
clone_size: .
d_call: TRBD2
cdr3_nt: TGTGCTAGTGGTTTGGATCGGTGGCTAGCGGGACCTCCTCCTTCCTACAATGAGCAGTTCTTC
cdr3_aa: CASGLDRWLAGPPPSYNEQFF

v_call: TRBV19
j_call: TRBJ2-3
clone_size: .
d_call: .
cdr3_nt: TGTGCCAGTAGTATGAGCACCACAGATACGCAGTATTTT
cdr3_aa: CASSMSTTDTQYF

v_call: TRBV14
j_call: TRBJ2-1
clone_size: .
d_call: TRBD2
cdr3_nt: TGTGCCAGCAGCGGGACTAGCGGGAGTTACAATGAGCAGTTCTTC
cdr3_aa: CASSGTSGSYNEQFF